This entry lists 5 T cell receptor beta chains sequenced from one sample in a study of cytomegalovirus exposure and HLA in healthy donors. PCR was performed using 60 Vbeta and 13 Jbeta primers. The protocol was immunoSEQ multiplex PCR, while the TCRdb copy is restricted to in-frame clones and leaves out a portion. The sample includes approximately 31,000 clones, roughly 89% seen only once; the top ten take 2.7%. Input material: PBMCs. Receptors originate from a boy younger than 18 in good health and CMV-seronegative.

The chain employs TRBV5-4 and TRBJ1-2; D uncertain. V lost 2 bases to trimming and J lost 5 bases, with 22 bases between them. The CDR3 covers 17 residues. Germline loops: CDR1 SGHNT, CDR2 YYREEE (reference sequence). The CDR3 DNA is TGTGCCAGCAGCTTCGCGGCCGGGAATGGAAATACGTATGGCTACACCTTC. This translates into CASSFAAGNGNTYGYTF.

This rearrangement joins TRBV5-4 to TRBJ2-3; 8 nucleotides line up with TRBD1. The CDR3 has 14 residues. Germline CDR1 is SGHNT and CDR2 is YYREEE (reference sequence). J was trimmed by 5 bases and V by 2 bases; bases with no gene match: 4. The CDR3 DNA reads TGTGCCAGCAGCTTTCAGGGGGCTGAAGATACGCAGTATTTT. Translated, it gives CASSFQGAEDTQYF.

Turning to this clone: In the same sample, other DNA sequences code for this CDR3. This chain connects TRBV5-1 to TRBJ2-7, with 7 bases matching TRBD1. V lost 4 bases, J lost 7 bases, and 8 bases stayed unmatched. This CDR3 is built from 13 residues. CDR1 and CDR2 (germline): SGHRS, YFSETQ. DNA for the CDR3: TGCGCCAGCAGCGGGACAGAAAGAAGTGAGCAGTACTTC. It encodes CASSGTERSEQYF. Using reference TRBV5-1 and TRBJ2-7 for the parts outside the CDR3, the full variable domain is KAGVTQTPRYLIKTRGQQVTLSCSPISGHRSVSWYQQTPGQGLQFLFEYFSETQRNKGNFPGRFSGRQFSNSRSEMNVSTLELGDSALYLCASSGTERSEQYFGPGTRLTVT.

CDR3 nucleotide sequence: TGCAGCGTTCGGGGCGGAACAGGGATTAATGAAAAACTGTTTTTT. This gives the protein CSVRGGTGINEKLFF. The V and J genes are TRBV29-1 and TRBJ1-4; maybe TRBD1 (6 bases). In germline, CDR1 is SQVTM, CDR2 ANQGSEA. With 5 bases removed from V and 4 bases from J, the gap between germline ends came to 17 bases. This CDR3 is built from 15 residues.

V is TRBV18 and J is TRBJ1-1; the D gene is possibly TRBD1 (5 bases). Germline CDR1 and CDR2: KGHSH and LQKENI. V lost 4 bases to trimming and J lost 2 bases, with 11 bases between them. CDR3 length: 14 residues. The CDR3 DNA sequence: TGTGCCAGCTCACTAACGACAGTTAACACTGAAGCTTTCTTT. Residues: CASSLTTVNTEAFF.